Below, 29 T cell receptor beta chains from the same sample are listed, as sequenced in a study of human T cells and chemical hapten exposure listed by TCRdb under 2021. Receptor libraries were prepared by RACE. Reads for this sample came from a NextSeq 500. The public reads were run again by TCRdb, first through fastp at Q25 and then through MiXCR, and only productive beta chains were kept. Rows merge per CDR3 protein into single entries with the most common DNA and genes. The sample table holds about 180,000 distinct CDR3 sequences, of which more than 25% were seen once. The ten largest clones add up to roughly 3% of the sample. What the time point label conveys for this sample: pre-sensitization, week 0. This specimen's treatment or condition label, per the study, means: therapeutic diphenylcyclopropenone sensitization with weekly scalp DPC. This sample comprised whole blood, obtained in connection with sensitization to the hapten diphenylcyclopropenone (DPC). The receptors shown here come from a woman aged 30 to 39 with alopecia areata. Some clones in this sample may be carry-over from other donors' samples.

This clonotype showed up just a few times. This rearrangement joins TRBV20-1 to TRBJ2-1; perhaps TRBD2 as D (7 bases). The CDR3 contains 17 residues. V was pared by 6 bases and J by 5 bases, with 26 bases between. Germline CDR1 reads DFQATT; CDR2 reads SNEGSKA (reference sequence). CDR3: CSAARGGIAGRNNEQFF. The CDR3 DNA reads TGCAGTGCCGCTAGGGGGGGGATTGCGGGAAGGAACAATGAGCAGTTCTTC.

The V call is TRBV7-2, the J call TRBJ2-2; 7 positions agree with TRBD2. CDR1 is SGHTA and CDR2 is FQGNSA in the germline V gene. The ends lost 1 base at V and 5 bases at J; junction bases unmatched: 7. The CDR3 covers 16 residues. Here the CDR3 DNA reads TGTGCCAGCAGCTTAGAGGCTAGCGGCGTAACCGGGGAGCTGTTTTTT. Amino acid sequence: CASSLEASGVTGELFF.

V and J are TRBV29-1 and TRBJ2-7; 10 bases line up with TRBD1. The CDR3 is made up of 14 amino acids. V lost 2 bases and J lost 0; bases outside the gene matches: 1. Per the germline V gene, CDR1 is SQVTM and CDR2 is ANQGSEA. The CDR3 protein is CSVERDRGSYEQYF. DNA of the CDR3: TGCAGCGTTGAAAGGGACAGGGGCTCCTACGAGCAGTACTTC.

This clonotype occurred a few times. This rearrangement joins TRBV28 to TRBJ2-3; D is possibly TRBD2 (5 bases). Germline V CDR1 and CDR2: MDHEN, SYDVKM. Trimming shortened V by 8 bases and J by 6 bases, and 9 bases separated the two germline ends. This CDR3 is built from 11 residues. The CDR3 nucleotides are TGTGCCAGCCTGAGGGCGGATACGCAGTATTTT. Translated, it gives CASLRADTQYF.

This clonotype was seen many times. The chain links TRBV7-2 to TRBJ1-6; D gene ambiguous. This CDR3 region has 16 residues. V was trimmed by 0 bases and J by 10 bases, leaving 16 bases between them. CDR1 and CDR2 (germline): SGHTA, FQGNSA. The CDR3: CASSLARAVVGSPLHF. CDR3 DNA sequence: TGTGCCAGCAGCTTAGCGCGGGCAGTGGTGGGATCACCCCTCCACTTT.

The chain recombines TRBV7-2 with TRBJ2-3, with D unresolved. V dropped 2 bases and J dropped 1 base, with 10 bases sitting between them. Germline loops: CDR1 SGHTA, CDR2 FQGNSA. The CDR3 loop spans 15 amino acids. CDR3 amino acids: CASSLFSKGTDTQYF. The CDR3 DNA reads as TGTGCCAGCAGCTTATTCAGTAAGGGCACAGATACGCAGTATTTT.

This clonotype was seen only a few times. The gene calls are TRBV20-1 and TRBJ2-3; D unresolved. This CDR3 has 13 amino acids. From germline, CDR1 is DFQATT and CDR2 SNEGSKA (reference sequence). V was trimmed by 0 bases and J by 4 bases, leaving 8 bases between them. Here the CDR3 DNA reads TGCAGTGCTAGAGATCGCCAGGCAGATACGCAGTATTTT. Its protein is CSARDRQADTQYF.

This chain links TRBV18 with TRBJ1-1; a possible D gene is TRBD1 (5 bases). This CDR3 has 14 residues. Germline V gives CDR1 KGHSH, CDR2 LQKENI. With 4 bases removed from V and 3 bases from J, the gap between germline ends came to 12 bases. In DNA, the CDR3 is TGTGCCAGCTCACGTCTACAGGAGTACACTGAAGCTTTCTTT. Protein: CASSRLQEYTEAFF.

This clonotype occurred a few times. The chain couples TRBV7-2 to TRBJ2-7; 10 bases map to TRBD2. The CDR3 loop spans 15 amino acids. The V gene's germline CDR1 is SGHTA and CDR2 FQGNSA. V shed 5 bases and J 3 bases; nucleotides not matched to a gene: 7. The CDR3 spells CASSTQRGGVYEQYF. The CDR3 region has the DNA TGTGCCAGCAGCACCCAGCGGGGGGGTGTCTACGAGCAGTACTTC.

The J gene is TRBJ1-1, the V gene TRBV6-6; D perhaps matches TRBD1 (6 bases). V was trimmed by 5 bases and J by 4 bases, leaving 20 bases between them. The CDR3 runs 16 residues. Germline CDR1 is MNHNY and CDR2 is SVGAGI (reference sequence). DNA for the CDR3: TGTGCCAGCAGTCTCCAGAGGGGGGTCTCCGCCACTGAAGCTTTCTTT. The encoded protein is CASSLQRGVSATEAFF.

The chain combines TRBV29-1 with TRBJ2-4; D remains ambiguous. The V end lost 6 bases, the J end lost 12 bases, and 12 bases lay between the germline ends. Germline CDR1 SQVTM, CDR2 ANQGSEA. The CDR3 is 10 residues long. DNA of the CDR3: TGCAGCGTCGTTTCAGTTCGTCAGTACTTC. It translates to CSVVSVRQYF.

This CDR3 reads CASSWTSGGPDTQYF. The CDR3 region has the DNA TGTGCCAGCAGCTGGACAAGCGGGGGACCAGATACGCAGTATTTT. The V call is TRBV7-9, the J call TRBJ2-3; 8 bases match TRBD2. The germline V gene encodes CDR1 SEHNR and CDR2 FQNEAQ (reference sequence). The CDR3 is 15 residues long. V dropped 4 bases and J dropped 4; count of bases not matched to a gene: 7.

This clonotype came up a few times. The chain recombines TRBV29-1 with TRBJ2-7; D is possibly TRBD1 (5 bases). V gave up 0 bases and J gave up 5 bases, with 11 bases separating them. Germline V CDR1 and CDR2: SQVTM, ANQGSEA. The CDR3 loop spans 13 amino acids. This CDR3 is CSVEDNRGDEQYF. The CDR3 coding sequence is TGCAGCGTTGAAGACAATAGGGGTGACGAGCAGTACTTC.

The rearrangement uses TRBV20-1 and TRBJ2-3; TRBD1 or TRBD2 may be the D gene (8 bases each). The CDR3 loop spans 14 amino acids. Trimming pared 5 bases from V and 5 bases from J, leaving 17 bases between. Germline lookup yields CDR1 DFQATT and CDR2 SNEGSKA (reference sequence). For the CDR3, the DNA is TGCAGTGCTGTCCAGGGGGCGGGGGGAGATACGCAGTATTTT. Amino acid sequence: CSAVQGAGGDTQYF.

This clonotype was counted a few times. The rearrangement uses TRBV9 and TRBJ2-1; 8 bases match TRBD2. The CDR3 runs to 15 residues. The V segment lost 4 bases and the J segment 7 bases; nucleotides outside the gene matches: 10. Per germline, CDR1 SGDLS and CDR2 YYNGEE. CDR3 nucleotides: TGTGCCAGCAGCCCCAGGAGCGGGAGTAGGAATGAGCAGTTCTTC. As protein: CASSPRSGSRNEQFF.

The V and J genes are TRBV7-2 and TRBJ2-5; D is perhaps TRBD2 (7 bases). V lost 4 bases and J lost 5, with 14 bases in between. There are 14 residues in the CDR3. CDR1 and CDR2 (germline): SGHTA, FQGNSA. CDR3 DNA sequence: TGTGCCAGCAGCTGGCGGGGGCCCCCGGAGACCCAGTACTTC. This encodes CASSWRGPPETQYF.

This chain connects TRBV6-2 or TRBV6-3 to TRBJ2-1; 12 nucleotides align to TRBD2. Germline V gene data show CDR1 as MNHEY and CDR2 as SVGEGT. Losses at the gene ends were 6 bases for V and 5 bases for J; bases not matched to a gene: 17. This CDR3 region has 19 residues. CDR3 sequence (DNA): TGTGCCAGCAGCGCCCTAGCGGGAGGGCCTAGAAACGGTAACAATGAGCAGTTCTTC. This translates into CASSALAGGPRNGNNEQFF.

This clonotype was seen a few times. The V and J genes are TRBV20-1 and TRBJ2-3, with 8 positions matching TRBD2. Trimming took 5 bases from V and 0 from J; bases not matched to a gene: 4. Germline V gene lookup returns CDR1 DFQATT and CDR2 SNEGSKA (reference sequence). The CDR3 covers 14 residues. The chain's CDR3 is CSALSGGSTDTQYF. The CDR3 DNA reads as TGCAGTGCTCTAAGCGGGGGAAGCACAGATACGCAGTATTTT.

This chain joins TRBV3-1 and TRBJ2-1; D may be TRBD1 (5 bases). CDR1 is LGHDT, CDR2 YNNKEL, per germline (reference sequence). The CDR3 is 11 residues long. V was cut by 5 bases and J by 9 bases, with 8 bases left in between. The CDR3 here is CASSAGFEQFF. CDR3 bases: TGTGCCAGCAGCGCAGGGTTTGAGCAGTTCTTC.

The gene calls are TRBV28 and TRBJ1-1; D remains ambiguous. This CDR3 comprises 15 residues. The V gene's germline CDR1 is MDHEN and CDR2 SYDVKM. The ends were cut back, 0 bases at V and 0 bases at J, with 8 bases in the middle. The CDR3 DNA reads TGTGCCAGCAGTTTATGGGAGGGCTTGAACACTGAAGCTTTCTTT. Amino acids: CASSLWEGLNTEAFF.

This clonotype was seen a handful of times. The chain employs TRBV5-1 and TRBJ2-7; 8 bases align to TRBD2. There are 15 residues in the CDR3. Germline-derived CDR1 and CDR2 are SGHRS and YFSETQ. The trim removed 2 bases at V and 6 bases at J, leaving 10 bases unmatched. The CDR3: CASSFLLAAGSEQYF. The CDR3 coding sequence is TGCGCCAGCAGCTTCCTACTAGCGGCCGGATCCGAGCAGTACTTC. The variable domain in full, completed from reference TRBV5-1 and TRBJ2-7, reads KAGVTQTPRYLIKTRGQQVTLSCSPISGHRSVSWYQQTPGQGLQFLFEYFSETQRNKGNFPGRFSGRQFSNSRSEMNVSTLELGDSALYLCASSFLLAAGSEQYFGPGTRLTVT.

The CDR3 sequence is CASSQGYNEQFF. Written as DNA, the CDR3 is TGTGCCAGCAGTCAGGGTTACAATGAGCAGTTCTTC. The genes are TRBV21-1 and TRBJ2-1; TRBD1, the table's D call, was not compared with the DNA. TRBV21-1 is classified as a pseudogene. The CDR3 extends over 12 amino acids.

The J gene is TRBJ2-5, the V gene TRBV29-1; perhaps TRBD2 as D (7 bases). Trimming took off 3 bases at V and 5 bases at J, with 16 bases between the two ends. The CDR3 sequence is 14 residues long. Germline CDR1 is SQVTM and CDR2 is ANQGSEA. In DNA, the CDR3 is TGCAGCGTTGAGTCTGGGGGGGCGATCGAGACCCAGTACTTC. It specifies CSVESGGAIETQYF.

The chain has TRBV5-6 and TRBJ1-4; 9 bases agree with TRBD1. V shed 4 bases and J 7 bases; nucleotides not matched to a gene: 8. CDR1 is SGHDT and CDR2 is YYEEEE in the germline V gene. This CDR3 has 15 amino acids. CDR3 sequence: CASSLRTGVREKLFF. Here the CDR3 DNA reads TGTGCCAGCAGCCTACGGACAGGGGTTCGTGAAAAACTGTTTTTT.

This clonotype was found a few times. The rearrangement joins TRBV28 to TRBJ1-4, with D tentatively TRBD1 (5 bases). The CDR3 length is 15 residues. V gave up 5 bases and J gave up 6 bases, with 16 bases separating them. Germline CDR1 is MDHEN and CDR2 is SYDVKM. CDR3 protein: CASSPGGRTDEKLFF. In DNA form, the CDR3 reads TGTGCCAGCAGTCCCGGGGGTCGGACGGATGAAAAACTGTTTTTT. The full variable domain, completed using reference TRBV28 and TRBJ1-4, is DVKVTQSSRYLVKRTGEKVFLECVQDMDHENMFWYRQDPGLGLRLIYFSYDVKMKEKGDIPEGYSVSREKKERFSLILESASTNQTSMYLCASSPGGRTDEKLFFGSGTQLSVL.

This chain uses TRBV20-1 with TRBJ2-1; 10 bases fit TRBD2. Trimming cost V 0 bases and J 8 bases; bases outside gene matches: 7. Germline assignment: CDR1 DFQATT and CDR2 SNEGSKA (reference sequence). The CDR3 loop spans 15 amino acids. The CDR3 bases are TGCAGTGCTAGAGATGCCAGCGGGAGGGCCGATGAGCAGTTCTTC. Translating it yields CSARDASGRADEQFF.

This clonotype has a handful of counts. V usage is TRBV5-1 and J usage is TRBJ1-4; the D is unclear. Deletions cut 1 base from V and 0 bases from J, with 7 bases between. The CDR3 spans 15 residues. The V gene's germline CDR1 is SGHRS and CDR2 YFSETQ. CDR3 region: CASSLRLSTNEKLFF. CDR3 sequence (DNA): TGCGCCAGCAGCTTGCGTCTCTCAACTAATGAAAAACTGTTTTTT. Full variable domain (missing parts from reference TRBV5-1 and TRBJ1-4): KAGVTQTPRYLIKTRGQQVTLSCSPISGHRSVSWYQQTPGQGLQFLFEYFSETQRNKGNFPGRFSGRQFSNSRSEMNVSTLELGDSALYLCASSLRLSTNEKLFFGSGTQLSVL.

This chain connects TRBV29-1 to TRBJ1-2, with TRBD1 identical over 7 bases. CDR1 and CDR2 (germline): SQVTM, ANQGSEA. Unmatched junction bases numbered 6, after V lost 4 bases and J lost 4 bases. This CDR3 has 13 residues. The CDR3 spells CSVAPDRTYGYTF. CDR3 coding DNA: TGCAGCGTTGCACCGGACAGGACCTATGGCTACACCTTC.

The genes are TRBV20-1 and TRBJ2-7, with 8 bases that match TRBD2. This CDR3 has 14 amino acids. With 3 bases clipped from V and 3 bases from J, the junction kept 7 bases outside the gene matches. The germline CDR1 and CDR2 sequences are DFQATT and SNEGSKA (reference sequence). The CDR3 region has the DNA TGCAGTGCTAGCGCCCGGCTAGCGGGCTACGAGCAGTACTTC. Translated: CSASARLAGYEQYF.